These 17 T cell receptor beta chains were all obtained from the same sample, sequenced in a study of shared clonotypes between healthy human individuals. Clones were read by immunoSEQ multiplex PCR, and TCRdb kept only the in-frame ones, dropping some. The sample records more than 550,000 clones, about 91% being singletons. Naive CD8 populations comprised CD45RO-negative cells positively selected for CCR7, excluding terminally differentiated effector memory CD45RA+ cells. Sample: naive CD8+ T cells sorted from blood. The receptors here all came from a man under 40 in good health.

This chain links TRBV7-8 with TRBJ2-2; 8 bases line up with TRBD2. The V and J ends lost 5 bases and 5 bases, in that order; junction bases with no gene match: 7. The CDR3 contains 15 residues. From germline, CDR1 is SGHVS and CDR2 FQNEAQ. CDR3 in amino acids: CASSPKRERTGELFF. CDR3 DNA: TGTGCCAGCAGCCCAAAGCGGGAGAGAACCGGGGAGCTGTTTTTT. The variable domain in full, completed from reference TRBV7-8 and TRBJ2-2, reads GAGVSQSPRYKVAKRGQDVALRCDPISGHVSLFWYQQALGQGPEFLTYFQNEAQLDKSGLPSDRFFAERPEGSVSTLKIQRTQQEDSAVYLCASSPKRERTGELFFGEGSRLTVL.

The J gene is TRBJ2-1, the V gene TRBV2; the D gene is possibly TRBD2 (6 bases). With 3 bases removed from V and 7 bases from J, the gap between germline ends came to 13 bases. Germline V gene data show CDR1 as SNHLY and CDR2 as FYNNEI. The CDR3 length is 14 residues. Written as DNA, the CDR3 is TGTGCCAGCAGTGACCCGGGAGAAGAGAATGAGCAGTTCTTC. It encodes CASSDPGEENEQFF. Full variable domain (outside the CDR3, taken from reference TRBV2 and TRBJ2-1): EPEVTQTPSHQVTQMGQEVILRCVPISNHLYFYWYRQILGQKVEFLVSFYNNEISEKSEIFDDQFSVERPDGSNFTLKIRSTKLEDSAMYFCASSDPGEENEQFFGPGTRLTVL.

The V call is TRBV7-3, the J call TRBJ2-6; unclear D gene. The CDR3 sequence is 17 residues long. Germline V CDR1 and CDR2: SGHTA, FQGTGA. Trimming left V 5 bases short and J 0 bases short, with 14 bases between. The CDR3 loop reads CASSPIKRLSGANVLTF. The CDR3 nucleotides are TGTGCCAGCAGCCCTATTAAAAGGCTCTCTGGGGCCAACGTCCTGACTTTC.

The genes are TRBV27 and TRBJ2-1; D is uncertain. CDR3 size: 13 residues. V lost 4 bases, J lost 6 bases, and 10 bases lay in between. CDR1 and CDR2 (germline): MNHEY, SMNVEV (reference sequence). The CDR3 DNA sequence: TGTGCCAGCAGTTCCTTAACGTTCAATGAGCAGTTCTTC. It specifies CASSSLTFNEQFF.

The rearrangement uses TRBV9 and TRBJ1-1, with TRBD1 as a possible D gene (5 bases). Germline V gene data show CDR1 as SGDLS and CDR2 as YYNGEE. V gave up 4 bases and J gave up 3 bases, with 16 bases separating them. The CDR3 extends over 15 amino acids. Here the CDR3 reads CASSRTRGVDTEAFF. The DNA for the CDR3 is TGTGCCAGCAGCCGAACCCGGGGCGTGGACACTGAAGCTTTCTTT. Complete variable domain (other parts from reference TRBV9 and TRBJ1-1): DSGVTQTPKHLITATGQRVTLRCSPRSGDLSVYWYQQSLDQGLQFLIQYYNGEERAKGNILERFSAQQFPDLHSELNLSSLELGDSALYFCASSRTRGVDTEAFFGQGTRLTVV.

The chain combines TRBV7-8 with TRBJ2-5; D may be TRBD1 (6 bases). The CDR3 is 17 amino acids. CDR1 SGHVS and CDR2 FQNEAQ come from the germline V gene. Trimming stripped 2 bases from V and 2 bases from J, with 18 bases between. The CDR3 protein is CASSLRGSGVIQETQYF. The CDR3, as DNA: TGTGCCAGCAGCTTAAGGGGGTCAGGGGTTATACAAGAGACCCAGTACTTC.

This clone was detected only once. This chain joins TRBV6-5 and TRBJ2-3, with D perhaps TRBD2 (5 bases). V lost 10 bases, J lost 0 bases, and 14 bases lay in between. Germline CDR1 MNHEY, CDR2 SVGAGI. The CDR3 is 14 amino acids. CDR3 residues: CANRADPSTDTQYF. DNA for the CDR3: TGTGCCAATCGAGCGGATCCTAGCACAGATACGCAGTATTTT.

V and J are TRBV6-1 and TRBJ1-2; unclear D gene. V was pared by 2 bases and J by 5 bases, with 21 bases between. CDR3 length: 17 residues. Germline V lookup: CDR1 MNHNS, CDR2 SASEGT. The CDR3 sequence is CASSEQWAALKLYGYTF. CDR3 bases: TGTGCCAGCAGTGAACAGTGGGCAGCGCTCAAACTTTATGGCTACACCTTC.

The CDR3 DNA reads TGTGCCAGCAGGGATCCGGGACTAGCGAATGAGCAGTTCTTC. It yields the protein CASRDPGLANEQFF. The chain joins TRBV2 to TRBJ2-1; 10 nucleotides match TRBD2. V lost 6 bases and J lost 7; bases outside the gene matches: 6. CDR1 and CDR2 (germline): SNHLY, FYNNEI. This CDR3 has 14 residues.

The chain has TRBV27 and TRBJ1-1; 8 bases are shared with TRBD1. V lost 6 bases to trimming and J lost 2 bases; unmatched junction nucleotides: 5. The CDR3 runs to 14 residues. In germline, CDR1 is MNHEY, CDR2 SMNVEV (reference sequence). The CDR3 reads CASSLDRDNTEAFF. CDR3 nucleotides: TGTGCCAGCAGCCTGGACAGGGACAACACTGAAGCTTTCTTT.

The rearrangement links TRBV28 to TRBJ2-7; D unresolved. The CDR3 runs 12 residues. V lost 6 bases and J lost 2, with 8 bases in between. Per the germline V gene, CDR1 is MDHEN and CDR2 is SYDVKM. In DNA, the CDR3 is TGTGCCAGCAGCAGTCCTGCCTACGAGCAGTACTTC. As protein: CASSSPAYEQYF.

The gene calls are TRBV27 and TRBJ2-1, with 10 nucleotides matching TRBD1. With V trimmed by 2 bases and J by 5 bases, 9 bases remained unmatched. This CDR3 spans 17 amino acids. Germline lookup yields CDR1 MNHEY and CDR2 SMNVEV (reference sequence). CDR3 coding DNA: TGTGCCAGCAGTTTAACCAAAGGGGACAGGGGACACAATGAGCAGTTCTTC. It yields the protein CASSLTKGDRGHNEQFF.

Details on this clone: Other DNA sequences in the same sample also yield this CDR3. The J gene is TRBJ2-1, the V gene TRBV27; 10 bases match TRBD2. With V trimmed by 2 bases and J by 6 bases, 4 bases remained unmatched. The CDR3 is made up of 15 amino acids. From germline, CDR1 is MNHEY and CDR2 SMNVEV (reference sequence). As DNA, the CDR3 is TGTGCCAGCAGTTTAGTAAGCGGGAGGGCCAATGAGCAGTTCTTC. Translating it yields CASSLVSGRANEQFF.

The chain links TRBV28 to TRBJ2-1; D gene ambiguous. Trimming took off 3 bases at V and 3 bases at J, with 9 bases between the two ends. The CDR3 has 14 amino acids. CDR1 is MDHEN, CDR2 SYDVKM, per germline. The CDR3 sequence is CASSFLGNYNEQFF. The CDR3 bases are TGTGCCAGCAGTTTTCTGGGAAACTACAATGAGCAGTTCTTC.

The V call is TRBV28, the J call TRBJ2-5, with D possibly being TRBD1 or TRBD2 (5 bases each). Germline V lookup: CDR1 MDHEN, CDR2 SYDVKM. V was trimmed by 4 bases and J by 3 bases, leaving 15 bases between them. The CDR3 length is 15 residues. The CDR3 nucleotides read TGTGCCAGCAGTTCCACGGACTGGGACGAAGAGACCCAGTACTTC. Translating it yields CASSSTDWDEETQYF.

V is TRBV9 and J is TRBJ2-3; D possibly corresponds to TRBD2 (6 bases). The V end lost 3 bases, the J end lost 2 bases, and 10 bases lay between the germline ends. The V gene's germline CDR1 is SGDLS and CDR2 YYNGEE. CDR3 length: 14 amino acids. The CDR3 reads CASSAWRDTDTQYF. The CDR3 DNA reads TGTGCCAGCAGCGCGTGGCGGGACACAGATACGCAGTATTTT.

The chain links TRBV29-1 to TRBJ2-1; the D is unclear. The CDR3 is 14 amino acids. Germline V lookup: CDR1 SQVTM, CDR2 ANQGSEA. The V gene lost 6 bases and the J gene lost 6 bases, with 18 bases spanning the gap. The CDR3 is CSVGYGDLGNEQFF. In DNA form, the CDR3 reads TGCAGCGTAGGTTACGGCGACCTGGGCAATGAGCAGTTCTTC.